This passage covers 24 T cell receptor beta chains from one sample sequenced in a study of CD8 T cells in ankylosing spondylitis (dated by TCRdb to 2015 to 2018). What the authors observed across the whole study: Blood from ankylosing spondylitis patients appeared to be characterized by a TCR beta motif made up of about 8 highly homologous amino acid variants.

Their antigens remain unidentified. The library was obtained by 5' RACE. TCRdb lists the instrument as Illumina HiSeq 2500. The public sequencing data were trimmed at Q25 with fastp and processed into clonotypes with MiXCR by TCRdb, which kept only in-frame beta chains. Here each entry gathers all rows of one CDR3 protein and keeps the most common genes and DNA. This sample gives some 800,000 distinct CDR3 sequences in total; about 10% of them show up just once. The top ten clones comprise less than 0.65% of the sample. Sequencing was done on a sample of blood, either unsorted or a sorted T cell fraction (not recorded which). The receptors were sampled from a male donor with ankylosing spondylitis.

Here the CDR3 DNA reads TGTGCCAGCAGTTTACAGGCAGTCGGGGAGCTGTTTTTT. Translation gives CASSLQAVGELFF. The J gene is TRBJ2-2, the V gene TRBV27; D unclear. From germline, CDR1 is MNHEY and CDR2 SMNVEV (reference sequence). The CDR3 covers 13 residues. The V end lost 2 bases, the J end lost 7 bases, and 8 bases lay between the germline ends.

This clonotype was detected a few times. The junction departs from the called germline gene at one end, perhaps through a read error. The chain links TRBV24-1 to TRBJ2-5, with D possibly TRBD2 on 6 matching bases. Per germline, CDR1 KGHDR and CDR2 SFDVKD. This CDR3 is 12 amino acids long. CDR3 protein: CATSDPGEAQYF. The CDR3 coding sequence is TGTGCCACCAGTGATCCGGGAGAGGCCCAGTACTTC.

The CDR3: CASSRRTGSEAFF. The CDR3, as DNA: TGCGCCAGCAGCCGGCGGACAGGGTCTGAAGCTTTCTTT. V and J are TRBV4-3 and TRBJ1-1, with 8 bases matching TRBD1. The CDR3 consists of 13 residues. Germline-derived CDR1 and CDR2 are LGHNA and YSLEER. V shed 4 bases, J shed 6 bases, and the junction held 4 bases outside the gene matches.

The sample holds many counts of this clonotype. The chain uses TRBV29-1 and TRBJ2-2, with TRBD1 identical over 8 bases. The CDR3 contains 16 residues. The V segment lost 4 bases and the J segment 5 bases; nucleotides outside the gene matches: 12. CDR1 SQVTM and CDR2 ANQGSEA come from the germline V gene. The CDR3 spells CSVGRLTGAGTGELFF. CDR3 nucleotide sequence: TGCAGCGTTGGAAGACTGACAGGGGCGGGTACCGGGGAGCTGTTTTTT.

This clonotype was observed a few times. The chain combines TRBV20-1 with TRBJ2-5; 8 bases agree with TRBD1. This CDR3 contains 14 residues. CDR1 DFQATT and CDR2 SNEGSKA come from the germline V gene (reference sequence). V lost 4 bases, J lost 1 base, and 5 bases stayed unmatched. CDR3 loop: CSAMAGGSQETQYF. CDR3 nucleotide sequence: TGCAGTGCTATGGCAGGGGGCTCCCAAGAGACCCAGTACTTC.

V and J are TRBV20-1 and TRBJ1-1, with D unresolved. The ends were cut back, 8 bases at V and 4 bases at J, with 5 bases in the middle. The CDR3 covers 9 residues. Germline CDR1 is DFQATT and CDR2 is SNEGSKA (reference sequence). The CDR3 sequence is CSIITEAFF. The CDR3 DNA sequence: TGCAGTATAATCACTGAAGCTTTCTTT.

V is TRBV4-3 and J is TRBJ2-7; possibly TRBD2 for D (6 bases). CDR1 is LGHNA and CDR2 is YSLEER in the germline V gene. The germline V and J ends were trimmed by 3 bases and 3 bases, with 9 bases remaining between them. This CDR3 comprises 13 residues. The CDR3 here is CASSHGLRYEQYF. CDR3 DNA sequence: TGCGCCAGCAGCCATGGACTACGCTACGAGCAGTACTTC.

The chain is built from TRBV28 and TRBJ2-1, with D hard to call. V lost 5 bases and J 3 bases, leaving 17 bases between the germline ends. CDR1 is MDHEN, CDR2 SYDVKM, per germline. CDR3 size: 16 residues. The CDR3 spells CASSPASDGYYNEQFF. CDR3 in DNA: TGTGCCAGCAGTCCAGCCTCAGATGGGTACTACAATGAGCAGTTCTTC.

In this sample, this clonotype turned up many times. This rearrangement joins TRBV20-1 to TRBJ1-2; TRBD1 matches at 7 bases. V lost 3 bases to trimming and J lost 14 bases; unmatched junction nucleotides: 18. The CDR3 totals 14 residues. CDR1 is DFQATT and CDR2 is SNEGSKA in the germline V gene (reference sequence). CDR3 loop: CSASAHDPQGPLTF. DNA of the CDR3: TGCAGTGCTAGCGCCCATGACCCACAGGGGCCTCTTACCTTC.

This chain joins TRBV5-5 and TRBJ2-1, with D hard to call. Germline V gene lookup returns CDR1 SGHKS and CDR2 YYEKEE (reference sequence). The CDR3 is 15 residues long. V shed 2 bases and J shed 6 bases, with 15 bases lying between them. The CDR3 region has the DNA TGTGCCAGCAGCTTAAGACCTGAACGAGTCAATGAGCAGTTCTTC. Its translation is CASSLRPERVNEQFF.

The sample holds a few counts of this clonotype. The CDR3 loop reads CASKRTGTAYEQYF. For the CDR3, the DNA is TGTGCCAGCAAGCGAACCGGGACAGCCTACGAGCAGTACTTC. The chain is built from TRBV6-1 and TRBJ2-7, with 7 bases matching TRBD1. Germline V CDR1 and CDR2: MNHNS, SASEGT. V lost 7 bases to trimming and J lost 2 bases; unmatched junction nucleotides: 8. The CDR3 covers 14 residues.

This clonotype was found a few times. This sequence joins TRBV2 and TRBJ2-1; 11 bases line up with TRBD2. The V segment lost 10 bases and the J segment 1 base; nucleotides outside the gene matches: 6. The CDR3 is 15 residues long. Per germline, CDR1 SNHLY and CDR2 FYNNEI. CDR3 bases: TGTGCCACCCGTAGCGGGAGGGGGTCCTACAATGAGCAGTTCTTC. Translation: CATRSGRGSYNEQFF.

This clonotype occurred a few times. The chain has TRBV6-5 and TRBJ2-7; TRBD1 might be the D (6 bases). V shed 2 bases and J shed 3 bases, with 11 bases lying between them. There are 14 residues in the CDR3. The germline CDR1 and CDR2 sequences are MNHEY and SVGAGI. CDR3 sequence reads: CASSYLEGGYEQYF. The CDR3 bases are TGTGCCAGCAGTTACCTAGAAGGGGGCTACGAGCAGTACTTC.

V gene TRBV18 combines with J gene TRBJ1-1, with D maybe TRBD1 (6 bases). V shed 5 bases and J shed 4 bases, with 11 bases lying between them. The CDR3 contains 13 residues. Germline-derived CDR1 and CDR2 are KGHSH and LQKENI. This chain's CDR3 is CASSKGGPTEAFF. The CDR3 region has the DNA TGTGCCAGCTCAAAGGGGGGGCCCACTGAAGCTTTCTTT. Filled out from reference TRBV18 and TRBJ1-1, the complete variable domain reads NAGVMQNPRHLVRRRGQEARLRCSPMKGHSHVYWYRQLPEEGLKFMVYLQKENIIDESGMPKERFSAEFPKEGPSILRIQQVVRGDSAAYFCASSKGGPTEAFFGQGTRLTVV.

This clonotype was counted only a few times. The chain recombines TRBV4-2 with TRBJ2-7; 9 bases agree with TRBD2. CDR3 size: 19 residues. Losses at the gene ends were 1 base for V and 0 bases for J; bases not matched to a gene: 13. In germline, CDR1 is LGHNA, CDR2 YNFKEQ. The CDR3 DNA reads as TGTGCCAGCAGCCAAGTGAATAGCGGGAGAGGGGGTACCTCCTACGAGCAGTACTTC. The encoded protein is CASSQVNSGRGGTSYEQYF.

The rearrangement links TRBV28 to TRBJ2-1, with unresolved D. The germline V gene encodes CDR1 MDHEN and CDR2 SYDVKM. The length of the CDR3 is 17 residues. V dropped 10 bases and J dropped 4 bases, with 26 bases sitting between them. CDR3 in DNA: TGTGCCAAGGCGGTGTGGTTAAATCGCGCCCCTTACAATGAGCAGTTCTTC. This gives the protein CAKAVWLNRAPYNEQFF.

This clonotype was seen ten or more times. The J gene is TRBJ2-3, the V gene TRBV18, with 11 nucleotides matching TRBD1. This CDR3 is 16 amino acids long. V was clipped by 3 bases and J by 4 bases; unmatched bases: 6. The germline V gene has CDR1 KGHSH and CDR2 LQKENI. The CDR3 DNA sequence: TGTGCCAGCTCACCGCTGCCGGGACAGGGGGCAGATACGCAGTATTTT. Amino acid sequence: CASSPLPGQGADTQYF.

The genes are TRBV4-3 and TRBJ1-2; the match to TRBD1 covers 8 bases. The CDR3 sequence is 16 residues long. Germline V gives CDR1 LGHNA, CDR2 YSLEER. The ends lost 1 base at V and 1 base at J; junction bases unmatched: 5. CDR3 sequence: CASSQGLQGVNYGYTF. The CDR3 DNA sequence: TGCGCCAGCAGCCAAGGGCTACAGGGGGTTAACTATGGCTACACCTTC.

This clonotype was observed at least ten times. The chain combines TRBV7-2 with TRBJ1-1; 12 nucleotides line up with TRBD1. The germline V gene has CDR1 SGHTA and CDR2 FQGNSA. The CDR3 is made up of 16 amino acids. V shed 6 bases, J shed 1 base, and the junction held 6 bases outside the gene matches. Here the CDR3 DNA reads TGTGCCAGCAGATCCGGGACAGGGGGCCAGAACACTGAAGCTTTCTTT. Encoded protein: CASRSGTGGQNTEAFF.

This clonotype has more than one count but fewer than ten. J is TRBJ2-1 and V is TRBV24-1; D is possibly TRBD2 (6 bases). In germline, CDR1 is KGHDR, CDR2 SFDVKD. The CDR3 length is 14 residues. The V and J ends lost 9 bases and 7 bases respectively, with 18 bases between them. Here the CDR3 DNA reads TGTGCCACCTCCGAAGGGGCGGGGAGAAATGAGCAGTTCTTC. This encodes CATSEGAGRNEQFF.

The table lists this clonotype with a few counts. The chain has TRBV6-6 and TRBJ1-1, with 7 nucleotides matching TRBD1. With V trimmed by 8 bases and J by 10 bases, 4 bases remained unmatched. Per germline, CDR1 MNHNY and CDR2 SVGAGI (reference sequence). This CDR3 contains 10 residues. In DNA form, the CDR3 reads TGTGCCAGCGTCAGGGGGGTAGCTTTCTTT. Protein sequence: CASVRGVAFF.

The chain carries TRBV29-1 and TRBJ2-4; tentatively, D is TRBD2 (6 bases). The CDR3 consists of 12 residues. Per germline, CDR1 SQVTM and CDR2 ANQGSEA. Trimming took 3 bases from V and 7 from J, leaving 10 bases between them. This chain's CDR3 is CSVDLGRNIQYF. The CDR3 nucleotides are TGCAGCGTTGATCTAGGGAGGAACATTCAGTACTTC.

The chain combines TRBV6-4 with TRBJ2-3; D is perhaps TRBD2 (5 bases). CDR1 and CDR2 (germline): MRHNA, SNTAGT. V was clipped by 4 bases and J by 6 bases, with 17 bases between them. The CDR3 has 15 amino acids. The CDR3: CASSVSGVGSDTQYF. The DNA for the CDR3 is TGTGCCAGCAGTGTAAGCGGAGTGGGGTCCGATACGCAGTATTTT.

The J gene is TRBJ1-3, the V gene TRBV5-1; 7 positions agree with TRBD1. The CDR3 sequence is 15 residues long. Germline V gene data show CDR1 as SGHRS and CDR2 as YFSETQ. V shed 5 bases, J shed 0 bases, and the junction held 5 bases outside the gene matches. CDR3 loop: CASRGGGSSGNTIYF. The CDR3 coding sequence is TGCGCCAGCAGGGGAGGGGGCAGCTCTGGAAACACCATATATTTT. The full variable domain, rest sourced from reference TRBV5-1 and TRBJ1-3, is KAGVTQTPRYLIKTRGQQVTLSCSPISGHRSVSWYQQTPGQGLQFLFEYFSETQRNKGNFPGRFSGRQFSNSRSEMNVSTLELGDSALYLCASRGGGSSGNTIYFGEGSWLTVV.